This record looks at one T cell receptor beta chain sequence and its context. The data derive from a study of regulatory T cells in long-lasting Graves disease. Relying on iRepertoire HTBI primers and Arm-PCR of CDR3 regions, the team built TCR beta libraries. MiXCR, run by TCRdb on the multiplex PCR reads, gives a single entry per CDR3 protein. The data show 200,000 to 250,000 distinct CDR3 sequences, 15% to 20% seen once. Regarding time point: newly diagnosed GD, antithyroid drugs for less than 3 months. The authors made the TCR library using RNA they extracted from PBMCs. The patients included were those that came from an endocrinology department in Xi'an, China. The EDTA tubes were filled with about 10 milliliters of drawn peripheral blood. Sequencing was performed on peripheral blood mononuclear cells (PBMCs), taken at new diagnosis, from a patient treated with antithyroid drugs. The receptor's source is a female donor with Graves disease.

CDR3 protein: CASSTNYNEQFF. The CDR3 nucleotides are TGTGCCAGTAGTACCAATTACAATGAGCAGTTCTTC. This chain joins TRBV19 and TRBJ2-1; D not certain. Germline values: CDR1 LNHDA, CDR2 SQIVND (reference sequence). V gave up 4 bases and J gave up 4 bases, with 5 bases separating them. The CDR3 covers 12 residues.